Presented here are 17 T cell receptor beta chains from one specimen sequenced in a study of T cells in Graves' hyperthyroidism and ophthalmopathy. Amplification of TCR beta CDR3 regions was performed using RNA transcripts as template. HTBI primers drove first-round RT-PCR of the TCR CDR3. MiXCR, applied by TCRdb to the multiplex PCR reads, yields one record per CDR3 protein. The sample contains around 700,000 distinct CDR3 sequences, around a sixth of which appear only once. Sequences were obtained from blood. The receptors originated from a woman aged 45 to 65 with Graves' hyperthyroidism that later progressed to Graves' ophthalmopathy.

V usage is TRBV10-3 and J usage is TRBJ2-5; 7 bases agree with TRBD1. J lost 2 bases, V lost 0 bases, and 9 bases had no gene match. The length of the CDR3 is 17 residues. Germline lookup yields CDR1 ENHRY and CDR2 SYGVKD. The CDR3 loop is CAISESGRQGRQETQYF. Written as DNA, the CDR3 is TGTGCCATCAGTGAGTCCGGCCGACAGGGTAGACAAGAGACCCAGTACTTC.

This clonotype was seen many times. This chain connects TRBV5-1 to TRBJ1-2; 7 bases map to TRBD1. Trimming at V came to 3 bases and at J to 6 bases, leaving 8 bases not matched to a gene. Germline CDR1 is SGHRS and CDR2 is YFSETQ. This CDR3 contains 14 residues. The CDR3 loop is CASSYKQGMHGYTF. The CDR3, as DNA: TGCGCCAGCAGCTATAAACAGGGGATGCATGGCTACACCTTC.

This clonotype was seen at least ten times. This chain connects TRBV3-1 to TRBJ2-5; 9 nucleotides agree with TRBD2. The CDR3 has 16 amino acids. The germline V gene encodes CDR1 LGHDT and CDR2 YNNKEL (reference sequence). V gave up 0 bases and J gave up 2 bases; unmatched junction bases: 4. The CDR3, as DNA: TGTGCCAGCAGCCAAGACCTAGCGGGGAGGCAAGAGACCCAGTACTTC. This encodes CASSQDLAGRQETQYF.

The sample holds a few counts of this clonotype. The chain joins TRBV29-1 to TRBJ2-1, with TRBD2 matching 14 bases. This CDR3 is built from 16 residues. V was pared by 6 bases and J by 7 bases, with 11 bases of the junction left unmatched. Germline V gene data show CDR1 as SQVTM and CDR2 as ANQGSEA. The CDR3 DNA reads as TGCAGCGTCAAGACTAGCGGGGGGGCAGGTAGTAATGAGCAGTTCTTC. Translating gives CSVKTSGGAGSNEQFF.

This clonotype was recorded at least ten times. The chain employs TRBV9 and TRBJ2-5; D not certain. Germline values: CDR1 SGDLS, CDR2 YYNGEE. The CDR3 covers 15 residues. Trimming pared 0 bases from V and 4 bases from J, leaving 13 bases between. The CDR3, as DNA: TGTGCCAGCAGCGTAGCCCAGGCTTCCCGAGAGACCCAGTACTTC. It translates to CASSVAQASRETQYF.

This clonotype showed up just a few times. The CDR3 sequence is CASSGYRVPNQPQHF. CDR3 DNA sequence: TGTGCCAGCAGCGGTTACAGGGTTCCCAATCAGCCCCAGCATTTT. The chain employs TRBV7-2 and TRBJ1-5; tentative D call: TRBD1 (6 bases). This CDR3 contains 15 residues. Germline V gene lookup returns CDR1 SGHTA and CDR2 FQGNSA. The ends were cut back, 5 bases at V and 3 bases at J, with 14 bases in the middle. The full variable domain, in which reference TRBV7-2 and TRBJ1-5 provide the parts outside the CDR3, is GAGVSQSPSNKVTEKGKDVELRCDPISGHTALYWYRQSLGQGLEFLIYFQGNSAPDKSGLPSDRFSAERTGGSVSTLTIQRTQQEDSAVYLCASSGYRVPNQPQHFGDGTRLSIL.

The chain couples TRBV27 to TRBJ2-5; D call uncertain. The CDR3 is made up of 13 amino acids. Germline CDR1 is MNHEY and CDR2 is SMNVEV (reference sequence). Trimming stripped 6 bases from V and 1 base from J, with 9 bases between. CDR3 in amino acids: CASSRRLQETQYF. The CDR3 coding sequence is TGTGCCAGCAGCCGGAGACTCCAAGAGACCCAGTACTTC.

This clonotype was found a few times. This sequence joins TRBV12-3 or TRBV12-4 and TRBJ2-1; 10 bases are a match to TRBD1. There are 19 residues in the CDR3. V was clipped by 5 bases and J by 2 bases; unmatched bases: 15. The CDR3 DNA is TGTGCCAGCAGTCCCCACCCCGCCGGGACAGGGGTTGCCTACAATGAGCAGTTCTTC. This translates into CASSPHPAGTGVAYNEQFF.

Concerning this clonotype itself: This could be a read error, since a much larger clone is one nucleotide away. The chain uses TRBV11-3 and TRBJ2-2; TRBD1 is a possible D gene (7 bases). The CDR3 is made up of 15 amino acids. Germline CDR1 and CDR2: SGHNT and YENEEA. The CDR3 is CASSPRGPDTGGLFF. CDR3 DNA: TGTGCCAGCAGCCCGAGGGGGCCGGACACCGGGGGGCTGTTTTTT.

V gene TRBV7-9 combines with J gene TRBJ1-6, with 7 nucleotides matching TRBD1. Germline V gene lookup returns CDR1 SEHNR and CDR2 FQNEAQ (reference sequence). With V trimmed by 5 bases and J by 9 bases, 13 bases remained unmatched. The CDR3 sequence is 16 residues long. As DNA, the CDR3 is TGTGCCAGCAGCCACCGTGCGGGGGACAGTTTTTCACCCCTCCACTTT. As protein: CASSHRAGDSFSPLHF.

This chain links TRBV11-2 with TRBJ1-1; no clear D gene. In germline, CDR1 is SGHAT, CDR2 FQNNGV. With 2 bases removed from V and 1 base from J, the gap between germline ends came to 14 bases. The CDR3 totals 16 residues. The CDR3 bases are TGTGCCAGCAGCTTAAGTCTAACAAGGTCGAACACTGAAGCTTTCTTT. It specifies CASSLSLTRSNTEAFF.

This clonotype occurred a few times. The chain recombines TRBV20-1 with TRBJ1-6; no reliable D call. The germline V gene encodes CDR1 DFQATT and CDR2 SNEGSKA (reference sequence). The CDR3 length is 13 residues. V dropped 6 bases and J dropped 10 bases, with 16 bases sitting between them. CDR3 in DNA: TGCAGTGCCGGAACTGGGTTCAAGTCACCCCTCCACTTT. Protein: CSAGTGFKSPLHF.

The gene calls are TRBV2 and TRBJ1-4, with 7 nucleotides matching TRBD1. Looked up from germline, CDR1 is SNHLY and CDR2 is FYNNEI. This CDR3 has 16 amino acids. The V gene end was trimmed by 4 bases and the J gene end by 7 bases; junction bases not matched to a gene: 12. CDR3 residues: CASSVTGTVSSEKLFF. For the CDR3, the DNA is TGTGCCAGCAGTGTCACCGGGACAGTCAGTAGTGAAAAACTGTTTTTT.

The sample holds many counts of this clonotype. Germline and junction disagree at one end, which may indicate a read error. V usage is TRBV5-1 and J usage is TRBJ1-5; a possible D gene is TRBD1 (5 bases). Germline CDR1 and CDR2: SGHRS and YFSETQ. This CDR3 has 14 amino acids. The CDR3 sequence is CASRLDTSNQPQHF. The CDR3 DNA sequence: TGCGCCAGCAGGTTGGACACTAGCAATCAGCCCCAGCATTTT.

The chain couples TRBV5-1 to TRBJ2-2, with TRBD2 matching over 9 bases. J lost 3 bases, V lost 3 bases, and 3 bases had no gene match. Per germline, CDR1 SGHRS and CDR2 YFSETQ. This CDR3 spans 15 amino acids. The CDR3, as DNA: TGCGCCAGCAGCTACCGACTAGCGGACACCGGGGAGCTGTTTTTT. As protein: CASSYRLADTGELFF.

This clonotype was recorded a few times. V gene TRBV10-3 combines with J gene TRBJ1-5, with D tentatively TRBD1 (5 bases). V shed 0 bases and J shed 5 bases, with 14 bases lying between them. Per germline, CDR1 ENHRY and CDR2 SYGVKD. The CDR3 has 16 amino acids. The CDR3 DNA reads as TGTGCCATCAGTGAGTCAACCGGGACGTACCATCAGCCCCAGCATTTT. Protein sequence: CAISESTGTYHQPQHF.

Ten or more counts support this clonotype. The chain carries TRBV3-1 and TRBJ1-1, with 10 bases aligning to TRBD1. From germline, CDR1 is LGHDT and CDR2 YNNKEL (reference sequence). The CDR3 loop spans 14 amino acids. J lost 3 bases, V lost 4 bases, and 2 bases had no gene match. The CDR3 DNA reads TGTGCCAGCAGCCGCGGACAGGGGGACACTGAAGCTTTCTTT. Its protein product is CASSRGQGDTEAFF.